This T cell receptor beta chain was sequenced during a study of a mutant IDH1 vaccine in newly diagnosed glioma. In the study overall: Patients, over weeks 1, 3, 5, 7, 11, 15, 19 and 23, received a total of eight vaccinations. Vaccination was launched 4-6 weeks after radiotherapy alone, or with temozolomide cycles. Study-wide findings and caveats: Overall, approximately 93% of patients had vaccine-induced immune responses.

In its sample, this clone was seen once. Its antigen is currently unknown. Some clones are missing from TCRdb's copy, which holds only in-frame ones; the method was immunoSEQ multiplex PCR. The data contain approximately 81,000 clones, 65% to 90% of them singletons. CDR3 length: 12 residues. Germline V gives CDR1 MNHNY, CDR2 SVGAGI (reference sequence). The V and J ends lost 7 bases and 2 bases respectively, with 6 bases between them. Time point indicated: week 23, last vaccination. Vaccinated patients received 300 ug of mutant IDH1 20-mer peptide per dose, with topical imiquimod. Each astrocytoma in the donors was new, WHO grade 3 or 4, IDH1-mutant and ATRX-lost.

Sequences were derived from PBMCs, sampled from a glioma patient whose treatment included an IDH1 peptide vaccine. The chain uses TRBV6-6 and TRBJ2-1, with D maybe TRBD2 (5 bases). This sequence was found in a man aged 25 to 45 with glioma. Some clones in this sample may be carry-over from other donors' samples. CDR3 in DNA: TGTGCCAGCAAGGGAGCCTACAATGAGCAGTTCTTC. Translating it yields CASKGAYNEQFF.